The 3 T cell receptor beta chains listed next were all sequenced from one sample in a study of blood T cell repertoires in COVID-19. Profiling relied on immunoSEQ multiplex PCR, and the TCRdb table lists in-frame clones only, not all of them. Of around 330,000 clones detected, roughly nine tenths appear once; the ten largest clones hold about 2.4%. The sequencing input was PBMCs or T cells enriched from blood (not recorded which). These receptors originate from a man in his 60s who had recovered from COVID-19.

The V and J genes are TRBV7-2 and TRBJ2-5; D might be TRBD1 (5 bases). Trimming cost V 4 bases and J 5 bases, with 11 bases left between them. The CDR3 is 13 amino acids. Germline values: CDR1 SGHTA, CDR2 FQGNSA. The CDR3 protein is CASSSQGTETQYF. The CDR3 bases are TGTGCCAGCAGCTCTCAGGGTACCGAGACCCAGTACTTC.

V is TRBV7-9 and J is TRBJ2-3, with 11 bases that match TRBD2. V dropped 5 bases and J dropped 5; count of bases not matched to a gene: 12. The CDR3 is 17 amino acids. CDR1 is SEHNR and CDR2 is FQNEAQ in the germline V gene (reference sequence). The chain's CDR3 is CASSLGSLAGGKDTQYF. CDR3 DNA sequence: TGTGCCAGCAGCCTAGGCTCATTAGCGGGGGGGAAAGATACGCAGTATTTT.

The chain employs TRBV19 and TRBJ1-2; no firm D call. The CDR3 is made up of 11 amino acids. Trimming left V 3 bases short and J 13 bases short, with 12 bases between. Germline V lookup: CDR1 LNHDA, CDR2 SQIVND (reference sequence). This chain's CDR3 is CASSMGWERTF. The CDR3 DNA sequence: TGTGCCAGTAGTATGGGTTGGGAGCGCACCTTC. Together with reference TRBV19 and TRBJ1-2, the CDR3 gives the full variable domain: DGGITQSPKYLFRKEGQNVTLSCEQNLNHDAMYWYRQDPGQGLRLIYYSQIVNDFQKGDIAEGYSVSREKKESFPLTVTSAQKNPTAFYLCASSMGWERTFGSGTRLTVV.